This paragraph reports one T cell receptor beta chain. The data are from a study of cytomegalovirus exposure and HLA in healthy donors. The donors belonged to the roughly 130-subject validation cohort, separate from the approximately 700-subject first cohort. The CDR3 sequence is 15 residues long. The germline V and J ends were trimmed by 3 bases and 8 bases, with 17 bases remaining between them. Germline V gene data show CDR1 as SGHTA and CDR2 as FQGNSA. Sequenced by immunoSEQ multiplex PCR; TCRdb stores in-frame clones only, minus some. There are a few hundred thousand clones in the sample; 80% to 90% occur only once, and around 0.8% lies in the top ten.

Sequencing used PBMCs. The receptor comes from a woman in her late teens or twenties in good health and CMV-seronegative. This chain uses TRBV7-2 with TRBJ2-4; D possibly corresponds to TRBD2 (6 bases). The CDR3 nucleotides read TGTGCCAGCAGCTTCTCAGACTGGACGGGGGACATTCAGTACTTC. Protein: CASSFSDWTGDIQYF.